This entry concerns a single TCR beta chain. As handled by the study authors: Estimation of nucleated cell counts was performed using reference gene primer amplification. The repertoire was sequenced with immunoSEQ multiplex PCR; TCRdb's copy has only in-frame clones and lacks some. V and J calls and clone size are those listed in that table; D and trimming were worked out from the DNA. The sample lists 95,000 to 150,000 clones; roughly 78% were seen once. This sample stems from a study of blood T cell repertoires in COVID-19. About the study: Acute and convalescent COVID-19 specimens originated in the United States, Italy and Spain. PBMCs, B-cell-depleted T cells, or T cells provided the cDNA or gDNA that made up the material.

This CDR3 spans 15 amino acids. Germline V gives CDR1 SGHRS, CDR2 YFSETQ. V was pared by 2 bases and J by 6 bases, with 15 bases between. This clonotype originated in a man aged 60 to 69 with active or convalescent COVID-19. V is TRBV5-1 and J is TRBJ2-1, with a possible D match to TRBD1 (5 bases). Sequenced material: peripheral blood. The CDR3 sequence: CASSLDSPIINEQFF. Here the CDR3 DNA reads TGCGCCAGCAGCTTAGACAGCCCAATTATCAATGAGCAGTTCTTC.